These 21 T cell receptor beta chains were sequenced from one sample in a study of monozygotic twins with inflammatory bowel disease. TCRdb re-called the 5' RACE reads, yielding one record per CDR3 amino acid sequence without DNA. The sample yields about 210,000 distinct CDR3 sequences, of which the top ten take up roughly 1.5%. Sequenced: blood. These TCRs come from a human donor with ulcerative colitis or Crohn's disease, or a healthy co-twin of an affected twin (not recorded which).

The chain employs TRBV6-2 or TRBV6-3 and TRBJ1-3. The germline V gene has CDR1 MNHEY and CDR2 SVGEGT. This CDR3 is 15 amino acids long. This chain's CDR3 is CASRTRRAGGNTIYF.

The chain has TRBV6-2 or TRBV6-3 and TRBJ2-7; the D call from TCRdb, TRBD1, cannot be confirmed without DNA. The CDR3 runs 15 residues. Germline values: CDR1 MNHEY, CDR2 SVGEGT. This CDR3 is CASRKETGSHYEQYF.

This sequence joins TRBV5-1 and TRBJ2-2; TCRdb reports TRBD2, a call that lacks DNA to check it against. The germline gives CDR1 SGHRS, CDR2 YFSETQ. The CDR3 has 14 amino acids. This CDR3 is CASSPEGNPGELFF.

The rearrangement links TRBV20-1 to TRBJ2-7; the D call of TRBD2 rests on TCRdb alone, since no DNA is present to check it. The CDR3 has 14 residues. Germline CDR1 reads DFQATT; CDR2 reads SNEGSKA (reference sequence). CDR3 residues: CSAKLAGDSYEQYF.

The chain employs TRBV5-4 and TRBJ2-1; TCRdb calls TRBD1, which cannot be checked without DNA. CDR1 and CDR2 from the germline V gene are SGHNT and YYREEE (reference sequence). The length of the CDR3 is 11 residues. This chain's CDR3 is CAGVKGDEQFF.

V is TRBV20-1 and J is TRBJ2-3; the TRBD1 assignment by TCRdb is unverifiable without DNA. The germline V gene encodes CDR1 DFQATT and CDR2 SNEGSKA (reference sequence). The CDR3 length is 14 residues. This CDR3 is CSNAPRGGTDTQYF.

The CDR3 is CSANANRAHTEAFF. The chain recombines TRBV20-1 with TRBJ1-1. In germline, CDR1 is DFQATT, CDR2 SNEGSKA (reference sequence). The CDR3 has 14 amino acids.

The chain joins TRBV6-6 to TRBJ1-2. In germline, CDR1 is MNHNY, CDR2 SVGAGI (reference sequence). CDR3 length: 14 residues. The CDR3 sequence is CASSYRHNGYGYTF.

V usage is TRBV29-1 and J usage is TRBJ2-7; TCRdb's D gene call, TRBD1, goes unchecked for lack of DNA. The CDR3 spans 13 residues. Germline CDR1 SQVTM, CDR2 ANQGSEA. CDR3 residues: CSARGTFAWEQYF.

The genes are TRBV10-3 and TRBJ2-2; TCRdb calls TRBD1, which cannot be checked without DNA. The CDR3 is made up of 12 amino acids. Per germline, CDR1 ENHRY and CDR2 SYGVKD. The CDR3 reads CAIRGPTGELFF.

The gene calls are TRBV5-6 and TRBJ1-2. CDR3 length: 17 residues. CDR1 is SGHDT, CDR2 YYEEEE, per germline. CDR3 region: CASSSRRGIGGVGGYTF.

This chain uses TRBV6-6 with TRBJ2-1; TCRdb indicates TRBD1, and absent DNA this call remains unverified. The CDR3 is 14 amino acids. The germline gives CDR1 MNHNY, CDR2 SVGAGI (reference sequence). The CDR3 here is CASSYSILRGWQFF.

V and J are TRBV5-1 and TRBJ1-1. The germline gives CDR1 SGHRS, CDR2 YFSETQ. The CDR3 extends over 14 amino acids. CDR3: CASSLASLNTEAFF.

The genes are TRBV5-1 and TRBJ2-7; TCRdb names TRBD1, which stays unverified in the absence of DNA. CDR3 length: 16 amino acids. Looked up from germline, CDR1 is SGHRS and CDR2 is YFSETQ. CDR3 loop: CASTRPRDRETYEQYF.

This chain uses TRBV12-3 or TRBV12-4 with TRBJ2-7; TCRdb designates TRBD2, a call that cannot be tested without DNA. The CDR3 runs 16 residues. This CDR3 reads CASSRDLEGLTYEQYF.

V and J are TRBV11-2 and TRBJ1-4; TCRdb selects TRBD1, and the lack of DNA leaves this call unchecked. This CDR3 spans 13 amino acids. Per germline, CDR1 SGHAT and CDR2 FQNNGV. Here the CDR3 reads CASSVTPNRKLFF.

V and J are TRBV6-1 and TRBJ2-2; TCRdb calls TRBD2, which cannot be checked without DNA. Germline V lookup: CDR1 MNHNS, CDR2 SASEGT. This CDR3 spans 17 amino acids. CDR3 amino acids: CASSDPALAFLAGELFF.

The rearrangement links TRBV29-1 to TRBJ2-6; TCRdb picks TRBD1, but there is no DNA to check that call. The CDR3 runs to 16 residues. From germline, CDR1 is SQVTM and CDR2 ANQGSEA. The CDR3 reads CSVGNQGVSGANVLTF.

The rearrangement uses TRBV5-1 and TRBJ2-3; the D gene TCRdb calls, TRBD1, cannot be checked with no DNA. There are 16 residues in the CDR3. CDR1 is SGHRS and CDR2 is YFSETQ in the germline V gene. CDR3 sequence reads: CASSLTSGKVTDTQYF.

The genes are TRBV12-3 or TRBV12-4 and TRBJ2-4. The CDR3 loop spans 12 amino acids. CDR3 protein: CASSRQENIQYF.

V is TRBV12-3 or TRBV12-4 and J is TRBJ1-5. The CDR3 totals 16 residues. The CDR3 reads CASSLSKGFSGQPQHF.